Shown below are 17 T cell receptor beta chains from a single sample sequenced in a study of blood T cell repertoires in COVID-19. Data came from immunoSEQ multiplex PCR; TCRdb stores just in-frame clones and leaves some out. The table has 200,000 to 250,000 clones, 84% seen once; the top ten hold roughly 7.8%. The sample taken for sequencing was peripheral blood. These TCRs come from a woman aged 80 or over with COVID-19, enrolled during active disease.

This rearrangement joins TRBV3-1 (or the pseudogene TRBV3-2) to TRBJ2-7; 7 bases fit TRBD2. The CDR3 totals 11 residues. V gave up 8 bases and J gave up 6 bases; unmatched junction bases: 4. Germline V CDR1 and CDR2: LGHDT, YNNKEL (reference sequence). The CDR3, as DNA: TGTGCCAGCGGGGAGGGGAGCGAGCAGTACTTC. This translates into CASGEGSEQYF.

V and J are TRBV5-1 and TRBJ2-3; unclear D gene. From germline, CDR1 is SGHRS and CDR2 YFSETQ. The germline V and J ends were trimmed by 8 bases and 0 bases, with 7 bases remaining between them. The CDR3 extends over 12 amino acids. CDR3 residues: CASRVSTDTQYF. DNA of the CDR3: TGCGCCAGTCGGGTTAGCACAGATACGCAGTATTTT.

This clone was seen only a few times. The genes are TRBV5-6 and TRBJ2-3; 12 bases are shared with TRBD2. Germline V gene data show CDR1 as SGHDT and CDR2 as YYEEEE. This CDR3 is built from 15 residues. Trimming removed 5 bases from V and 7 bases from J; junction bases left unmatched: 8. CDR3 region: CASRLTSGGLNTQYF. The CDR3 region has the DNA TGTGCCAGCAGACTGACTAGCGGGGGTCTAAATACGCAGTATTTT.

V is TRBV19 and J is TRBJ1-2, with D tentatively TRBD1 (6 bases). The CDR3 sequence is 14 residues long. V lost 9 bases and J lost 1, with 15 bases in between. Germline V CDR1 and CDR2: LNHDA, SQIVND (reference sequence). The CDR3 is CASLDVGGNYGYTF. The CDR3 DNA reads TGTGCCAGCCTAGACGTAGGGGGTAACTATGGCTACACCTTC.

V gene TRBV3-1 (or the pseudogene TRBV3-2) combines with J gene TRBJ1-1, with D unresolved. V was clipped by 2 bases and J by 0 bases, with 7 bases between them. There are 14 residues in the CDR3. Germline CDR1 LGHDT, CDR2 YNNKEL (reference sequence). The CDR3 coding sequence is TGTGCCAGCAGCCAATCCTCCTTGAACACTGAAGCTTTCTTT. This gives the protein CASSQSSLNTEAFF.

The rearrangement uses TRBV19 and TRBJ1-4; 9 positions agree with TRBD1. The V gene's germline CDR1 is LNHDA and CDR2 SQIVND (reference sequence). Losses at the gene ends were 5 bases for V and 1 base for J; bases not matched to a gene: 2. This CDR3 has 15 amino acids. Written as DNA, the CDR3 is TGTGCCAGTAGTTCGACAGGGGGAACTAATGAAAAACTGTTTTTT. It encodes CASSSTGGTNEKLFF.

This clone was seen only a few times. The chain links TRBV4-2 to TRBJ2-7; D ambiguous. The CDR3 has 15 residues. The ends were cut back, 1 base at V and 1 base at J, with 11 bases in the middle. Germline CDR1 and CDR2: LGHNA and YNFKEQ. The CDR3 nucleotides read TGTGCCAGCAGCCAAGGGAGTACCGGTTCCTACGAGCAGTACTTC. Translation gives CASSQGSTGSYEQYF.

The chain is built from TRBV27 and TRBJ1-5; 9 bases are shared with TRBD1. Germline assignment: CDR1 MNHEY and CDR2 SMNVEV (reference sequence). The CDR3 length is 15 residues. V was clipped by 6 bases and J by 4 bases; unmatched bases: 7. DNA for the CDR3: TGTGCCAGCAGATCGCCGGGACAGGGTAATCAGCCCCAGCATTTT. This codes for CASRSPGQGNQPQHF.

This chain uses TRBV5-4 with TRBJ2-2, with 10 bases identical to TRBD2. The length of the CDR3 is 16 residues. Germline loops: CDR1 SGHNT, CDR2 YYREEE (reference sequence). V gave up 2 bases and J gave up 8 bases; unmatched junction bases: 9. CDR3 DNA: TGTGCCAGCAGCTTATCCAGCGGGGGGGCGGTAGGGGAGCTGTTTTTT. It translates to CASSLSSGGAVGELFF.

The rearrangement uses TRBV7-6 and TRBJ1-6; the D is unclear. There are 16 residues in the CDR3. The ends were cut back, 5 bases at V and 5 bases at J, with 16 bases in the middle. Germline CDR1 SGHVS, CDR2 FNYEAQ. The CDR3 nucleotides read TGTGCCAGCAGCCCCCGTAGAATCGAAGATAATTCACCCCTCCACTTT. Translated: CASSPRRIEDNSPLHF.

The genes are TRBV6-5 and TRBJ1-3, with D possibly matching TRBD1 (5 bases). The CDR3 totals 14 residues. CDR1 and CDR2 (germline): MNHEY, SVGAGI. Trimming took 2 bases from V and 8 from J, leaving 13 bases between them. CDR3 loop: CASSYRALRDTIYF. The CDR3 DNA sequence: TGTGCCAGCAGTTACAGGGCCCTCAGGGACACCATATATTTT.

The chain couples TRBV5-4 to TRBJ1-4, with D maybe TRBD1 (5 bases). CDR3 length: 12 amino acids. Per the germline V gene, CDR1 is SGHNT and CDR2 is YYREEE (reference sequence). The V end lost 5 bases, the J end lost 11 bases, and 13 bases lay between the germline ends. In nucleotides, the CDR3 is TGTGCCAGCAGTTCTCCGGGACTCAAACTGTTTTTT. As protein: CASSSPGLKLFF.

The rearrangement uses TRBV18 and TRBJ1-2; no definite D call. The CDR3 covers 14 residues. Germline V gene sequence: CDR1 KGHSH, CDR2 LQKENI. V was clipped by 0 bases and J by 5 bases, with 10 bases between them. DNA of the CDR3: TGTGCCAGCTCACCACCTGAGAGTGTTTATGGCTACACCTTC. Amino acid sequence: CASSPPESVYGYTF.

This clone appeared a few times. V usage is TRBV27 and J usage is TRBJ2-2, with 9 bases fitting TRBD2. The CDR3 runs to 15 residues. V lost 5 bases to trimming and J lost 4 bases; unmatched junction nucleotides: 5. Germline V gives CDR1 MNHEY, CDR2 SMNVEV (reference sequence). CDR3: CASSVSGRLTGELFF. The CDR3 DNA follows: TGTGCCAGCAGTGTAAGCGGGAGGCTCACCGGGGAGCTGTTTTTT.

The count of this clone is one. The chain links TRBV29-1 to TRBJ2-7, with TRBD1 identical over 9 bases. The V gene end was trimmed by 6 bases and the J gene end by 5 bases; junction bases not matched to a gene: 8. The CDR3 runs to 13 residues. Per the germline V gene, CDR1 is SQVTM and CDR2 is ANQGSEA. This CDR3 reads CSVGGQGLHEQYF. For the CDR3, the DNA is TGCAGCGTGGGCGGACAGGGGCTACACGAGCAGTACTTC.

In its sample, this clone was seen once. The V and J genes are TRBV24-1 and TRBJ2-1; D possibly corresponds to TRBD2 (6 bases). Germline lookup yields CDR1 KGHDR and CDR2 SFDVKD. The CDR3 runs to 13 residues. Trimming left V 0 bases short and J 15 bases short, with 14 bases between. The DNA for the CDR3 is TGTGCCACCAGTGATTTGGTTGGGACTGTGTGGTTCTTC. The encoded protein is CATSDLVGTVWFF.

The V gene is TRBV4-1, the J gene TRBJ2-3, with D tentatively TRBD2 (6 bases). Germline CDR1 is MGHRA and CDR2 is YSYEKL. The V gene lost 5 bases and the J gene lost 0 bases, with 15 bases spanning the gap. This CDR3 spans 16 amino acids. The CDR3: CASSVRRAASTDTQYF. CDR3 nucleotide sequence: TGCGCCAGCAGCGTGCGGAGGGCCGCCAGCACAGATACGCAGTATTTT.